Listed below are T cell receptor beta chains from one sample, sequenced in a study of T cells in Graves' hyperthyroidism and ophthalmopathy. TCRdb re-called the multiplex PCR reads through MiXCR, storing one row per CDR3 protein. The sample records about 380,000 distinct CDR3 sequences, 18% being singletons. Specimen: blood. All receptors come from a man younger than 35 with Graves' ophthalmopathy. Each CDR3 is given with its conserved first and last residue. D genes are given only for firm matches. A row's size may be missing; if present it is once, few, many or a size class.

len: 14; d_gene: -; j_gene: TRBJ2-5; abundance: -; v_gene: TRBV7-2; CDR3aa: CASRPGGARETQYF; CDR3nt: TGTGCCAGCAGACCTGGAGGGGCGAGAGAGACCCAGTACTTC
len: 14; d_gene: -; j_gene: TRBJ1-1; abundance: many; v_gene: TRBV27; CDR3aa: CASRSPLRGTEAFF; CDR3nt: TGTGCCAGCAGGTCTCCATTGCGGGGCACTGAAGCTTTCTTT
len: 16; d_gene: -; j_gene: TRBJ1-2; abundance: -; v_gene: TRBV3-1; CDR3aa: CASSQTAGDPLYGYTF; CDR3nt: TGTGCCAGCAGCCAAACGGCAGGGGACCCACTCTATGGCTACACCTTC
len: 15; d_gene: -; j_gene: TRBJ1-5; abundance: -; v_gene: TRBV2; CDR3aa: CASSWTPFDNQPQHF; CDR3nt: TGTGCCAGCAGTTGGACACCTTTTGACAATCAGCCCCAGCATTTT
len: 17; d_gene: -; j_gene: TRBJ1-4; abundance: many; v_gene: TRBV12-3/TRBV12-4; CDR3aa: CASSLAHGARVDEKLFF; CDR3nt: TGTGCCAGCAGTTTAGCGCACGGGGCCAGGGTGGATGAAAAACTGTTTTTT
len: 17; d_gene: -; j_gene: TRBJ1-6; abundance: few; v_gene: TRBV12-3/TRBV12-4; CDR3aa: CASSPPGSISYNSPLHF; CDR3nt: TGTGCCAGCAGTCCGCCAGGCTCCATCTCCTATAATTCACCCCTCCACTTT
len: 11; d_gene: -; j_gene: TRBJ2-3; abundance: -; v_gene: TRBV20-1; CDR3aa: CSAFRQDTQYF; CDR3nt: TGCAGTGCTTTTCGACAAGATACGCAGTATTTT
len: 13; d_gene: -; j_gene: TRBJ2-3; abundance: many; v_gene: TRBV18; CDR3aa: CASSPSNGDTQYF; CDR3nt: TGTGCCAGCTCACCTAGTAATGGGGATACGCAGTATTTT
len: 15; d_gene: -; j_gene: TRBJ2-7; abundance: few; v_gene: TRBV27; CDR3aa: CASSLLGGGAGEQYF; CDR3nt: TGTGCCAGCAGTTTATTGGGGGGGGGGGCTGGAGAGCAGTACTTC
len: 17; d_gene: TRBD2; j_gene: TRBJ2-1; abundance: many; v_gene: TRBV19; CDR3aa: CASSMARRGGSYNEQFF; CDR3nt: TGTGCCAGTAGTATGGCGCGGCGGGGGGGCTCCTACAATGAGCAGTTCTTC
len: 15; d_gene: -; j_gene: TRBJ1-2; abundance: -; v_gene: TRBV19; CDR3aa: CASSIGRGSPYGYTF; CDR3nt: TGTGCCAGTAGTATCGGCAGGGGAAGTCCCTATGGCTACACCTTC
len: 14; d_gene: TRBD2; j_gene: TRBJ2-5; abundance: many; v_gene: TRBV13; CDR3aa: CASSPRGAQETQYF; CDR3nt: TGTGCCAGCAGCCCGCGGGGGGCCCAAGAGACCCAGTACTTC
len: 13; d_gene: -; j_gene: TRBJ2-7; abundance: many; v_gene: TRBV18; CDR3aa: CASSPPLSGEQYF; CDR3nt: TGTGCCAGCTCACCACCCTTATCAGGGGAGCAGTACTTC
len: 13; d_gene: -; j_gene: TRBJ2-5; abundance: -; v_gene: TRBV6-1; CDR3aa: CASPRSFQETQYF; CDR3nt: TGTGCCAGCCCCAGGTCCTTCCAAGAGACCCAGTACTTC
len: 17; d_gene: TRBD1; j_gene: TRBJ2-3; abundance: few; v_gene: TRBV29-1; CDR3aa: CSVDNGVRGRGTDTQYF; CDR3nt: TGCAGCGTTGACAACGGTGTAAGGGGGCGGGGCACAGATACGCAGTATTTT
len: 16; d_gene: TRBD1; j_gene: TRBJ1-1; abundance: many; v_gene: TRBV12-3/TRBV12-4; CDR3aa: CASSLANRGGNTEAFF; CDR3nt: TGTGCCAGCAGTTTAGCAAACAGGGGTGGGAACACTGAAGCTTTCTTT
len: 18; d_gene: TRBD2; j_gene: TRBJ2-3; abundance: few; v_gene: TRBV9; CDR3aa: CASSVDERGAPSTDTQYF; CDR3nt: TGTGCCAGCAGCGTAGATGAGCGGGGGGCCCCAAGCACAGATACGCAGTATTTT
len: 11; d_gene: -; j_gene: TRBJ2-7; abundance: medium-sized; v_gene: TRBV18; CDR3aa: CASSPGGEQYF; CDR3nt: TGTGCCAGCAGCCCCGGTGGCGAGCAGTACTTC
len: 17; d_gene: TRBD2; j_gene: TRBJ2-1; abundance: many; v_gene: TRBV5-1; CDR3aa: CASSLASGGPLGNEQFF; CDR3nt: TGCGCCAGCAGCTTGGCTAGCGGGGGGCCTCTGGGCAATGAGCAGTTCTTC
len: 16; d_gene: TRBD1; j_gene: TRBJ2-6; abundance: few; v_gene: TRBV9; CDR3aa: CASTGQGRVGANVLTF; CDR3nt: TGTGCCAGCACCGGACAGGGAAGGGTTGGGGCCAACGTCCTGACTTTC
len: 15; d_gene: -; j_gene: TRBJ1-1; abundance: many; v_gene: TRBV28; CDR3aa: CASSSFGKMNTEAFF; CDR3nt: TGTGCCAGCAGTTCCTTCGGCAAGATGAACACTGAAGCTTTCTTT
len: 15; d_gene: TRBD1; j_gene: TRBJ1-1; abundance: -; v_gene: TRBV10-3; CDR3aa: CAISDRDRGNTEAFF; CDR3nt: TGTGCCATCAGTGACCGGGACAGGGGGAACACTGAAGCTTTCTTT
len: 14; d_gene: TRBD1; j_gene: TRBJ2-7; abundance: -; v_gene: TRBV29-1; CDR3aa: CSVERRTGGGEQYF; CDR3nt: TGCAGCGTTGAACGGCGGACAGGGGGCGGCGAGCAGTACTTC